Listed below are T cell receptor beta chains from one sample, sequenced in a study of T-cell reconstitution after alpha-beta-depleted transplantation in children. TCRdb re-derived calls from the PCR reads in MiXCR, one entry per CDR3 protein. The data show 300,000 to 400,000 distinct CDR3 sequences, roughly 21% seen once. The specimen comprised PBMCs, mostly from graft donor cells, sampled 180 days after TCRalphabeta/CD19-depleted stem cell transplant. The receptors were gathered from a male patient younger than 18 who had a stem cell transplant for acute lymphoblastic leukemia, so the T cells may come from the graft donor. CDR3s include the opening cysteine and the closing phenylalanine or tryptophan. D genes are given only for firm matches. Some rows have no size entry. The others give once, few or many, or a class for an expanded clone.

D	size	V	J	CDR3	DNA
TRBD2	few	TRBV4-3	TRBJ2-3	CASSPRLAGENTQYF	TGCGCCAGCAGCCCGCGACTAGCGGGAGAAAATACGCAGTATTTT
-	-	TRBV10-3	TRBJ1-6	CAISDLMSSYNSPLHF	TGTGCCATCAGTGATTTGATGAGCTCCTATAATTCACCCCTCCACTTT
-	few	TRBV30	TRBJ1-2	CAWSFRGLPNYGYTF	TGTGCCTGGTCTTTCAGGGGACTCCCAAACTATGGCTACACCTTC
TRBD1	-	TRBV15	TRBJ2-7	CATGDRPYEQYF	TGTGCCACCGGGGACAGACCCTACGAGCAGTACTTC
TRBD2	-	TRBV7-8	TRBJ2-1	CASSLKRERGNEQFF	TGTGCCAGCAGCTTAAAGAGGGAGCGGGGCAATGAGCAGTTCTTC
-	few	TRBV2	TRBJ2-1	CASRGQASVNEQFF	TGTGCCAGCAGGGGCCAAGCGTCGGTGAATGAGCAGTTCTTC
-	few	TRBV10-1	TRBJ2-7	CASSFTSREQYF	TGCGCCAGCAGTTTTACTAGCCGCGAGCAGTACTTC
-	few	TRBV20-1	TRBJ1-6	CSARVLGQGYNSPLHF	TGCAGTGCTAGAGTGCTGGGACAAGGGTATAATTCACCCCTCCACTTT
-	-	TRBV4-1	TRBJ2-7	CASSQEGGRVVYEQYF	TGCGCCAGCAGCCAAGAAGGCGGCAGGGTAGTCTACGAGCAGTACTTC
-	-	TRBV5-5	TRBJ1-4	CASSLGSGVDEKLFF	TGTGCCAGCAGCTTGGGTTCGGGGGTCGATGAAAAACTGTTTTTT
TRBD2	few	TRBV7-3	TRBJ2-2	CASSHGTSGRTRELFF	TGTGCCAGCAGCCATGGGACTAGCGGGAGGACCAGGGAGCTGTTTTTT
-	many	TRBV5-1	TRBJ2-1	CASSLIADEQFF	TGCGCCAGCAGCCTGATAGCCGATGAGCAGTTCTTC
TRBD2	-	TRBV20-1	TRBJ2-1	CSASQASGSTLYNEQFF	TGCAGTGCTAGCCAGGCTAGCGGGAGTACCCTTTACAATGAGCAGTTCTTC
-	few	TRBV20-1	TRBJ2-7	CSARSAAGYEQYF	TGCAGTGCTAGGTCAGCAGCAGGCTACGAGCAGTACTTC
-	few	TRBV5-1	TRBJ1-5	CASSSVPGHSQPQHF	TGCGCCAGCAGCTCAGTCCCGGGACATTCGCAGCCCCAGCATTTT
TRBD1	-	TRBV11-2	TRBJ1-1	CASSRRTGVNTEAFF	TGTGCCAGCAGCCGAAGGACAGGGGTGAACACTGAAGCTTTCTTT
-	many	TRBV5-1	TRBJ2-5	CASSSGGPGQETQYF	TGCGCCAGCAGCAGTGGAGGACCGGGACAAGAGACCCAGTACTTC
-	-	TRBV7-2	TRBJ2-1	CASSFHLEGGEQFF	TGTGCCAGCAGCTTCCATCTAGAGGGAGGCGAGCAGTTCTTC
-	few	TRBV28	TRBJ2-7	CASWGSYEQYF	TGTGCCAGCTGGGGATCCTACGAGCAGTACTTC
TRBD1	-	TRBV5-1	TRBJ1-1	CASATGELVNTEAFF	TGCGCCAGCGCGACAGGGGAGTTGGTGAACACTGAAGCTTTCTTT
-	few	TRBV29-1	TRBJ2-3	CSVEDFEGTDTQYF	TGCAGCGTTGAAGATTTTGAGGGCACAGATACGCAGTATTTT
TRBD2	-	TRBV27	TRBJ2-1	CASVPAGGPHEQFF	TGTGCCAGCGTCCCAGCGGGAGGGCCCCATGAGCAGTTCTTC